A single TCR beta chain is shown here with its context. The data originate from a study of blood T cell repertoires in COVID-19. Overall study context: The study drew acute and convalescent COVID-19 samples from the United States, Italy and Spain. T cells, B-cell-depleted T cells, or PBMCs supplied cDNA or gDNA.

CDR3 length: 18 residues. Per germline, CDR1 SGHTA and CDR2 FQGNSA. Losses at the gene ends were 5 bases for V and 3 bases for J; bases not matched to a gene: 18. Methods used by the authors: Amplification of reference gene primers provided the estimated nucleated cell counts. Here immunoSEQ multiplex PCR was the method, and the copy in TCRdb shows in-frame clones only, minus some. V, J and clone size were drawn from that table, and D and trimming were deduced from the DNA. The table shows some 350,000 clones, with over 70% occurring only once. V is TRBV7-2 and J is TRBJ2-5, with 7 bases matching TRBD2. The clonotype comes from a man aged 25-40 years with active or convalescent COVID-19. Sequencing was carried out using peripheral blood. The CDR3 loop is CASSTTGIIHGTKETQYF. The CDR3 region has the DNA TGTGCCAGCAGCACCACCGGGATAATCCATGGGACTAAAGAGACCCAGTACTTC.